The entry below gives a single T cell receptor (beta chain) sequence along with its context. Its target is unknown. The data derive from a study of cytomegalovirus exposure and HLA in healthy donors. Study-wide context: About 180 million T cells yielded 117 million unique TCR beta sequences in earlier analysis. Study-wide results and limits: A later analysis linked a missense variant in DCLRE1C to the trimming of TCR beta V and J genes. Clonal expansion, a later analysis showed, was greater in HLA-associated TCR beta chains than in equally common others.

V lost 7 bases and J lost 5; bases outside the gene matches: 13. Per germline, CDR1 LNHDA and CDR2 SQIVND (reference sequence). The length of the CDR3 is 17 residues. 13 Jbeta primers and 60 Vbeta primers were used for the PCR. The repertoire was sequenced with immunoSEQ multiplex PCR; TCRdb's copy has only in-frame clones and lacks some. Of 250,000 to 350,000 clones in the sample, roughly 70% are singletons; the top ten hold over 2%. Sequences were obtained from PBMCs. The TCR comes from a female donor in good health and CMV-seronegative. The rearrangement joins TRBV19 to TRBJ2-1; 11 bases match TRBD2. This chain's CDR3 is CASTRLAGPSSNNEQFF. The CDR3 DNA reads as TGTGCCAGTACGCGACTAGCGGGACCTAGTTCCAACAATGAGCAGTTCTTC.